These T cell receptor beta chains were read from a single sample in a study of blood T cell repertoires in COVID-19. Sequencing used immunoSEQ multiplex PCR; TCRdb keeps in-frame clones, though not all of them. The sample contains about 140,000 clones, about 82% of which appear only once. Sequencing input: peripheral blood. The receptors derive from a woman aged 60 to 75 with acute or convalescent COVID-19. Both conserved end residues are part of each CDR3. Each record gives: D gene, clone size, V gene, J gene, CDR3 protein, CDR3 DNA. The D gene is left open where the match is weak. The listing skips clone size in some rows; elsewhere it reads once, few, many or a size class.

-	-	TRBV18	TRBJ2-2	CASSPVGQGTGELFF	TGTGCCAGCTCACCGGTCGGCCAGGGGACCGGGGAGCTGTTTTTT
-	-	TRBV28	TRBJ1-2	CASRPGRVRGGYTF	TGTGCCAGCAGACCCGGGAGGGTCCGGGGTGGCTACACCTTC
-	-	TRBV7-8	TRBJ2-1	CASSPGIGGYNEQFF	TGTGCCAGCAGCCCCGGGATAGGTGGTTACAATGAGCAGTTCTTC
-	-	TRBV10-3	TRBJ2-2	CAISEGRGDTGELFF	TGTGCCATCAGTGAAGGCAGGGGGGACACCGGGGAGCTGTTTTTT
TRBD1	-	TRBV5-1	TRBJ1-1	CASSFLTGEATEAFF	TGCGCCAGCAGCTTTCTGACAGGGGAGGCCACTGAAGCTTTCTTT
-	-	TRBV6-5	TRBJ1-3	CAIRPPGPSGNTIYF	TGTGCCATCCGACCCCCAGGGCCCTCTGGAAACACCATATATTTT
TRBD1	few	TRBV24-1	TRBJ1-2	CATSSRGHSGYTF	TGTGCCACCAGTTCGAGGGGGCATTCTGGCTACACCTTC
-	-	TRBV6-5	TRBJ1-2	CASASRGFGYTF	TGTGCCAGCGCCTCGAGAGGGTTCGGCTACACCTTC
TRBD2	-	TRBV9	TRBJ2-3	CASSGIAGGPTDTQYF	TGTGCCAGCAGCGGAATAGCGGGGGGGCCCACAGATACGCAGTATTTT
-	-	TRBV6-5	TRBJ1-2	CASSYLSTGTNYGYTF	TGTGCCAGCAGTTACCTAAGTACGGGAACCAACTATGGCTACACCTTC
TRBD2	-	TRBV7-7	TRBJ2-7	CASSFLLAGGPTEQYF	TGTGCTAGCAGCTTTCTCCTAGCGGGGGGGCCGACCGAGCAGTACTTC
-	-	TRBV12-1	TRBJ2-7	CASSFLSPDRLAGGPISYEQYF	TGTGCCAGCAGCTTCTTGTCCCCGGACCGACTAGCGGGGGGGCCGATCTCCTACGAGCAGTACTTC
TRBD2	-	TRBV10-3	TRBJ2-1	CAVRGGGYNEQFF	TGTGCCGTACGGGGCGGGGGGTACAATGAGCAGTTCTTC
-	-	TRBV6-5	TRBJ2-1	CASSYSTKDNEQFF	TGTGCCAGCAGTTACTCAACTAAGGACAATGAGCAGTTCTTC
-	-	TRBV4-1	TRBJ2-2	CASSQVLQGRGGELFF	TGCGCCAGCAGCCAGGTCCTCCAGGGTAGGGGCGGGGAGCTGTTTTTT
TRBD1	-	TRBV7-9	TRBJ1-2	CASSLGRAGGDGYTF	TGTGCCAGCAGCTTAGGCCGGGCAGGGGGCGATGGCTACACCTTC
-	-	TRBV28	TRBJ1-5	CASSFPPQYSNQPQHF	TGTGCCAGCAGTTTCCCCCCTCAGTATAGCAATCAGCCCCAGCATTTT
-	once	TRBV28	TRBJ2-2	CASSLRSRTGELFF	TGTGCCAGCAGTTTAAGGAGTCGCACCGGGGAGCTGTTTTTT
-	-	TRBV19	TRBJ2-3	CASSIGPGGADTQYF	TGTGCCAGTAGTATAGGTCCCGGGGGTGCAGATACGCAGTATTTT
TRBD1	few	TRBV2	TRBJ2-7	CASSRDRSSYEQYF	TGTGCCAGCAGTCGGGACAGGTCTTCCTACGAGCAGTACTTC
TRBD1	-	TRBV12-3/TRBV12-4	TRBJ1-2	CASTQQGLSGYTF	TGTGCCAGCACTCAACAGGGGCTGAGTGGCTACACCTTC
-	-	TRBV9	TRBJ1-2	CTSSVAGREAYGYTF	TGTACCAGCAGCGTAGCGGGCAGGGAAGCCTATGGCTACACCTTC
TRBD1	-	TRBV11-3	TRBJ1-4	CASSRDGTGGEKLFF	TGTGCCAGCAGCCGTGATGGGACAGGGGGGGAAAAACTGTTTTTT
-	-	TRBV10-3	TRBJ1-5	CAIRTGPNQPQHF	TGTGCCATCAGGACAGGACCCAATCAGCCCCAGCATTTT
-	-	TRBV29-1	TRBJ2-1	CSVDPRSYNEQFF	TGCAGCGTTGATCCTAGATCCTACAATGAGCAGTTCTTC
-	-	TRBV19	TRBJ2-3	CASNPRVGTDTQYF	TGTGCCAGTAATCCCAGGGTAGGCACAGATACGCAGTATTTT
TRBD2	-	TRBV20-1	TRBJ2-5	CSASSGGEGETQYF	TGCAGTGCAAGTAGCGGGGGGGAGGGCGAGACCCAGTACTTC
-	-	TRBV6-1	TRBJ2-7	CASSEQGYEQYF	TGTGCCAGCAGTGAACAGGGGTACGAGCAGTACTTC
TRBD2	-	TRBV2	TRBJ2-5	CASSELAGVGETQYF	TGTGCCAGCAGTGAACTGGCGGGGGTGGGGGAGACCCAGTACTTC
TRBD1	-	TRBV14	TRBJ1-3	CASSLRDRAVGNTIYF	TGTGCCAGCAGCCTCCGGGACAGGGCTGTTGGAAACACCATATATTTT
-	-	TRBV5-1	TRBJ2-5	CASSLGLAQGKETQYF	TGCGCCAGCAGCTTGGGCCTCGCACAGGGTAAAGAGACCCAGTACTTC
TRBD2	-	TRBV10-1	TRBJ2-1	CASSRGGEQFF	TGCGCCAGCAGCCGGGGGGGAGAGCAGTTCTTC
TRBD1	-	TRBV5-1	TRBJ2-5	CASSSLTGRETQYF	TGCGCCAGCAGCTCCCTGACAGGGAGAGAGACCCAGTACTTC
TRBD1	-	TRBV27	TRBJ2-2	CASRTGGANTGELFF	TGTGCCAGCAGAACAGGGGGAGCGAACACCGGGGAGCTGTTTTTT
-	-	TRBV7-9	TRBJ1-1	CASSFLIAEAFF	TGTGCCAGCAGCTTTCTAATCGCTGAAGCTTTCTTT
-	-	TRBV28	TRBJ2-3	CASDLGQPTDTQYF	TGTGCCAGTGACTTAGGACAGCCCACAGATACGCAGTATTTT
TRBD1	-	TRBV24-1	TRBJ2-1	CATSDSTGADSNNEQFF	TGTGCCACCAGTGATTCGACAGGGGCGGACTCCAACAATGAGCAGTTCTTC
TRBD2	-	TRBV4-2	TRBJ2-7	CASSQVGSGGAGSYEQYF	TGTGCCAGCAGCCAAGTGGGTAGCGGGGGGGCCGGGTCCTACGAGCAGTACTTC
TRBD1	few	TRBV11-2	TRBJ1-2	CASRSGGQGSGYTF	TGTGCCAGCAGATCAGGGGGACAGGGGTCTGGCTACACCTTC
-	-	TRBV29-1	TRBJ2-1	CSVVLPSSYNEQFF	TGCAGCGTTGTTCTCCCTAGCTCCTACAATGAGCAGTTCTTC
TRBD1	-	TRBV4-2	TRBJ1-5	CASSRDRFINQPQHF	TGTGCCAGCAGCCGGGACAGGTTCATCAATCAGCCCCAGCATTTT
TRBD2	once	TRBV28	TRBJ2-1	CASSGGGAGNRFNEQFF	TGTGCCAGCAGCGGGGGGGGAGCGGGGAACCGCTTCAATGAGCAGTTCTTC
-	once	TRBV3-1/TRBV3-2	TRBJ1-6	CASSQGTVRSPLHF	TGTGCCAGCAGCCAAGGGACAGTTCGTTCACCCCTCCACTTT
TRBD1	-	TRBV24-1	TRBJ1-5	CATSERDRGPGQPQHF	TGTGCCACCAGTGAACGGGACAGGGGGCCGGGGCAGCCCCAGCATTTT
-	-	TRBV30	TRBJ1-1	CAWMGGEAFF	TGTGCCTGGATGGGGGGTGAAGCTTTCTTT
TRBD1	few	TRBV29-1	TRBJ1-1	CSVGDLQGMNTEAFF	TGCAGCGTTGGGGACTTACAGGGGATGAACACTGAAGCTTTCTTT
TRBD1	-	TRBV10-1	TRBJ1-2	CASSASGTGVGYTF	TGCGCCAGCAGTGCCTCCGGGACAGGGGTTGGCTACACCTTC
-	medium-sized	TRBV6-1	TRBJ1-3	CASSDIALGGTGNTIYF	TGTGCCAGCAGTGATATCGCCCTGGGGGGGACTGGAAACACCATATATTTT
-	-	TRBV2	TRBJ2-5	CASHREETQYF	TGTGCCAGCCACAGGGAAGAGACCCAGTACTTC
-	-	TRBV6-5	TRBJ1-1	CASSYSYARGNTEAFF	TGTGCCAGCAGTTACTCTTACGCCAGGGGGAACACTGAAGCTTTCTTT
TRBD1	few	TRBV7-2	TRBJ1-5	CASSLGGDRPGPQHF	TGTGCCAGCAGCCTCGGAGGGGACAGACCAGGGCCCCAGCATTTT
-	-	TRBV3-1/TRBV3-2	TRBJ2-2	CASSQGPSTGELFF	TGTGCCAGCAGCCAAGGCCCGAGCACCGGGGAGCTGTTTTTT
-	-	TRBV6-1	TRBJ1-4	CASSDRQPATNEKLFF	TGTGCCAGCAGTGACCGACAGCCTGCAACTAATGAAAAACTGTTTTTT
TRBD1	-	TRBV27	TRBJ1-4	CASSPGQGKFLNEKLFF	TGTGCCAGCAGTCCGGGACAGGGTAAATTTTTGAATGAAAAACTGTTTTTT
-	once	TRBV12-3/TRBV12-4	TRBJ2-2	CASSLVGGGELFF	TGTGCCAGCAGTTTAGTGGGGGGCGGGGAGCTGTTTTTT